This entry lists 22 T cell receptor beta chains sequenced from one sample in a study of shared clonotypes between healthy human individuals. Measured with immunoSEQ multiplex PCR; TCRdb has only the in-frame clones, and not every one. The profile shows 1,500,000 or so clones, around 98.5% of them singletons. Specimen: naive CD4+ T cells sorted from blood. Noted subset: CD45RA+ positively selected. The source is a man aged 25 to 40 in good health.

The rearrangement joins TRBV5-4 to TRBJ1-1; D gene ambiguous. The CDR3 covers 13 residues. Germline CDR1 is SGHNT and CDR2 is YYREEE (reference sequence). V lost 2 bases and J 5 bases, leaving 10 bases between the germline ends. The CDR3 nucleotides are TGTGCCAGCAGCTTCGGGGTAGGAACTGAAGCTTTCTTT. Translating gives CASSFGVGTEAFF. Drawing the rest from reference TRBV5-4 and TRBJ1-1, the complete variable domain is ETGVTQSPTHLIKTRGQQVTLRCSSQSGHNTVSWYQQALGQGPQFIFQYYREEENGRGNFPPRFSGLQFPNYSSELNVNALELDDSALYLCASSFGVGTEAFFGQGTRLTVV.

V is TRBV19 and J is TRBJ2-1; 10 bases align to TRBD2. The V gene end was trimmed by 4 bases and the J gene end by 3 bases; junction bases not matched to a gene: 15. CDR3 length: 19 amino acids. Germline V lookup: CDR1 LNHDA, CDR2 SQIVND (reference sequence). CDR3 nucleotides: TGTGCCAGTAGTACCATAGCCCGACCACTAGCGGGGAGCTACAATGAGCAGTTCTTC. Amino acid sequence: CASSTIARPLAGSYNEQFF. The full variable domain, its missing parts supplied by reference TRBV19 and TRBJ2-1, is DGGITQSPKYLFRKEGQNVTLSCEQNLNHDAMYWYRQDPGQGLRLIYYSQIVNDFQKGDIAEGYSVSREKKESFPLTVTSAQKNPTAFYLCASSTIARPLAGSYNEQFFGPGTRLTVL.

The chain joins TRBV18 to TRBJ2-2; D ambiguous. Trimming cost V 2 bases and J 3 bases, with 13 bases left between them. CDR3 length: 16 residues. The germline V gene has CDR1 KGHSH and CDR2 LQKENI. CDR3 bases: TGTGCCAGCTCACCAAAATTAGGAGAGGACACCGGGGAGCTGTTTTTT. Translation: CASSPKLGEDTGELFF.

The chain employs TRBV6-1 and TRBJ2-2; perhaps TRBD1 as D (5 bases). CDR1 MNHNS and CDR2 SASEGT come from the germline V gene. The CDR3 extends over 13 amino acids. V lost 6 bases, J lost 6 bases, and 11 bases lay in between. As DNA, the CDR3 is TGTGCCAGCAGGGAACAGGTTCCCGGGGAGCTGTTTTTT. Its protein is CASREQVPGELFF.

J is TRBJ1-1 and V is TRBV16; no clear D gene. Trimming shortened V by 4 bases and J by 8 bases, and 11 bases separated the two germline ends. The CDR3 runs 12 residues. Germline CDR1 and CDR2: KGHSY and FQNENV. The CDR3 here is CASSPGSWEAFF. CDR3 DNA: TGTGCCAGCAGCCCCGGTTCCTGGGAAGCTTTCTTT.

CDR3 nucleotide sequence: TGTGCCAGCAGTTCACGGCCAGGGTCAGGGTCAGATACGCAGTATTTT. It specifies CASSSRPGSGSDTQYF. This chain joins TRBV28 and TRBJ2-3; possibly TRBD1 for D (5 bases). Germline V gives CDR1 MDHEN, CDR2 SYDVKM. The V end was cut by 4 bases, the J end by 4 bases, with 18 bases between. This CDR3 region has 16 residues.

The CDR3 DNA follows: TGTGCCAGCAGCAACCGGGACATTAACTATGGCTACACCTTC. Translated, it gives CASSNRDINYGYTF. V is TRBV11-1 and J is TRBJ1-2, with D tentatively TRBD1 (6 bases). The CDR3 consists of 14 residues. Germline-derived CDR1 and CDR2 are SGHAT and FQDESV (reference sequence). Trimming stripped 5 bases from V and 1 base from J, with 11 bases between.

The CDR3 region has the DNA TGTGCCAGCAGACCCAGTAGCGGGGCCGGGGAGCTGTTTTTT. It translates to CASRPSSGAGELFF. V gene TRBV2 combines with J gene TRBJ2-2; TRBD2 agrees at 8 bases. The CDR3 totals 14 residues. With V trimmed by 6 bases and J by 6 bases, 6 bases remained unmatched. CDR1 SNHLY and CDR2 FYNNEI come from the germline V gene.

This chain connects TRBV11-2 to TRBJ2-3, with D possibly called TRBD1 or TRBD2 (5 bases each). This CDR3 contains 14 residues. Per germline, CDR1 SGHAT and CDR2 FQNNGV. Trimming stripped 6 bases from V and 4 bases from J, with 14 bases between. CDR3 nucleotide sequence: TGTGCCAGCAGACGAAGGGGAGAGTCAGATACGCAGTATTTT. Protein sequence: CASRRRGESDTQYF.

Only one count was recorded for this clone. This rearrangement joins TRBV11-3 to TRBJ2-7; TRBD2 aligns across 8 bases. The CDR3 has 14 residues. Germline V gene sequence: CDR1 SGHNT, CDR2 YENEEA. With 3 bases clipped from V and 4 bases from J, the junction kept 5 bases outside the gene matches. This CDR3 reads CASSFSGMGYEQYF. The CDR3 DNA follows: TGTGCCAGCAGCTTTAGCGGGATGGGATACGAGCAGTACTTC.

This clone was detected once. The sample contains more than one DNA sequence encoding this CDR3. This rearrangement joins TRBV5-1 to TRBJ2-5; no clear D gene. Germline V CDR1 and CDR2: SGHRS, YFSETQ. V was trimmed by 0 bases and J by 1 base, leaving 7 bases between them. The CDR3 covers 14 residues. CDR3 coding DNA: TGCGCCAGCAGCTTGGTGACAAGCCAAGAGACCCAGTACTTC. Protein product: CASSLVTSQETQYF.

CDR3 coding DNA: TGTGCCAGCAGCGACAGACAGGGGGGGAGAGTTGAGCAGTACTTC. Its protein is CASSDRQGGRVEQYF. The genes are TRBV5-5 and TRBJ2-7, with 9 bases fitting TRBD1. The CDR3 contains 15 residues. The J segment lost 7 bases and the V segment lost 4 bases, leaving 12 bases of the junction unmatched. The germline gives CDR1 SGHKS, CDR2 YYEKEE (reference sequence).

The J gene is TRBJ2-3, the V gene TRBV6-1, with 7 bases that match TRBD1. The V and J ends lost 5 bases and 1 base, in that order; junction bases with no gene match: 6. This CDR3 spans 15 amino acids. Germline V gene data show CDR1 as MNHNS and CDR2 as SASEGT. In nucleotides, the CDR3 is TGTGCCAGCAGTACCCCGGGACAGCGCACAGATACGCAGTATTTT. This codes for CASSTPGQRTDTQYF.

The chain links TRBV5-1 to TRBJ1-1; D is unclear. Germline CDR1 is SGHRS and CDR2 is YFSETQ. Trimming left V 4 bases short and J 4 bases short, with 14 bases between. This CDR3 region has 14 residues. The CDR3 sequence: CASSPNGGGTEAFF. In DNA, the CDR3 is TGCGCCAGCAGCCCGAATGGTGGAGGCACTGAAGCTTTCTTT.

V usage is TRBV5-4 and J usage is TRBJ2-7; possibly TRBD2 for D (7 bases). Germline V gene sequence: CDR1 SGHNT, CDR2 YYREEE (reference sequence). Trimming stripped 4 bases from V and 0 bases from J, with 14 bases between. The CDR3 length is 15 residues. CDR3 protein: CASSKPGGASYEQYF. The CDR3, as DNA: TGTGCCAGCAGCAAACCTGGGGGGGCCTCCTACGAGCAGTACTTC. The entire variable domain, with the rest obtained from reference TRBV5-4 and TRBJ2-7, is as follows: ETGVTQSPTHLIKTRGQQVTLRCSSQSGHNTVSWYQQALGQGPQFIFQYYREEENGRGNFPPRFSGLQFPNYSSELNVNALELDDSALYLCASSKPGGASYEQYFGPGTRLTVT.

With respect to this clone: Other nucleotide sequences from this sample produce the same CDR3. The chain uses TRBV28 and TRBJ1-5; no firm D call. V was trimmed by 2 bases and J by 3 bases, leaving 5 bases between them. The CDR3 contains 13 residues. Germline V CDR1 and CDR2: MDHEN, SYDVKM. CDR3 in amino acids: CASSLGNNQPQHF. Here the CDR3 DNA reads TGTGCCAGCAGTTTAGGGAACAATCAGCCCCAGCATTTT. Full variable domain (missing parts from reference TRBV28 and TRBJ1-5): DVKVTQSSRYLVKRTGEKVFLECVQDMDHENMFWYRQDPGLGLRLIYFSYDVKMKEKGDIPEGYSVSREKKERFSLILESASTNQTSMYLCASSLGNNQPQHFGDGTRLSIL.

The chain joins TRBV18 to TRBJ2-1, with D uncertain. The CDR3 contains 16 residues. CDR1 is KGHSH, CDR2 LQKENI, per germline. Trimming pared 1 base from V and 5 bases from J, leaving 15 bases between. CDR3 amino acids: CASSPRRVGFNNEQFF. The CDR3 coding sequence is TGTGCCAGCTCACCACGAAGAGTGGGGTTCAACAATGAGCAGTTCTTC.

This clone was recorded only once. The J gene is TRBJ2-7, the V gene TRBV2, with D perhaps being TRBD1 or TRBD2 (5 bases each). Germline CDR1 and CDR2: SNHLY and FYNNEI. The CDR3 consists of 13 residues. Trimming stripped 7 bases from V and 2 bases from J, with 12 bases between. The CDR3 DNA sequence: TGTGCCAGCACCGGGACGTTCCCCTACGAGCAGTACTTC. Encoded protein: CASTGTFPYEQYF.

Written as DNA, the CDR3 is TGTGCCAGTAGTACCGGGACTACTCCCATATACAATGAGCAGTTCTTC. Protein: CASSTGTTPIYNEQFF. This chain uses TRBV19 with TRBJ2-1; 7 bases map to TRBD2. V shed 4 bases and J 4 bases; nucleotides not matched to a gene: 10. CDR1 LNHDA and CDR2 SQIVND come from the germline V gene (reference sequence). The CDR3 spans 16 residues.

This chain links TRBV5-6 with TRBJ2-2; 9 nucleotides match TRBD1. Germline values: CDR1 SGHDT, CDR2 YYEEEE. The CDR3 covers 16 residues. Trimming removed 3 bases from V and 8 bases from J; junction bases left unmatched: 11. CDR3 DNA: TGTGCCAGCAGCTCGTACGGGACAGGGTATTCGGGGGAGCTGTTTTTT. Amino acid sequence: CASSSYGTGYSGELFF. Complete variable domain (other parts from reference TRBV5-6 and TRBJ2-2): DAGVTQSPTHLIKTRGQQVTLRCSPKSGHDTVSWYQQALGQGPQFIFQYYEEEERQRGNFPDRFSGHQFPNYSSELNVNALLLGDSALYLCASSSYGTGYSGELFFGEGSRLTVL.

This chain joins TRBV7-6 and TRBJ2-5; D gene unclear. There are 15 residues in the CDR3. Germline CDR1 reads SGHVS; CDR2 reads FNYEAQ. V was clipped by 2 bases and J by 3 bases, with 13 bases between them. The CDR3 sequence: CASSLFEAAKETQYF. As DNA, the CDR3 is TGTGCCAGCAGCTTATTTGAGGCGGCGAAAGAGACCCAGTACTTC. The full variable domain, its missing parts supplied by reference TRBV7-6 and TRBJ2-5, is GAGVSQSPRYKVTKRGQDVALRCDPISGHVSLYWYRQALGQGPEFLTYFNYEAQQDKSGLPNDRFSAERPEGSISTLTIQRTEQRDSAMYRCASSLFEAAKETQYFGPGTRLLVL.

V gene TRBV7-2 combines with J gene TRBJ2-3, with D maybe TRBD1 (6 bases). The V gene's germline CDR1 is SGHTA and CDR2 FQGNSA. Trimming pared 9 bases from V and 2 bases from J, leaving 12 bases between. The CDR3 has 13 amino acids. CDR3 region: CAREGQNTDTQYF. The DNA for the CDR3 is TGTGCCAGAGAAGGACAGAACACAGATACGCAGTATTTT.